This TCR beta chain was identified during a study of Ad26.COV2.S vaccination and SARS-CoV-2 variants. Study context: Ad26.COV2.S, an intramuscular injection, was given once or twice 56 days apart.

The V and J ends lost 2 bases and 7 bases respectively, with 27 bases between them. Looked up from germline, CDR1 is SEHNR and CDR2 is FQNEAQ (reference sequence). This CDR3 is 19 amino acids long. The treatment is: about 20 received Ad26.COV2.S at low or high dose, single or two shots; several received placebo; per-sample allocation not given. Collection of samples fell on day 63 after the first vaccine or placebo injection. The study's findings and limits: Recipients given vaccine exceeded placebo recipients in spike-specific TCR breadth.

The protocol was immunoSEQ multiplex PCR, while the TCRdb copy is restricted to in-frame clones and leaves out a portion. The data show 300,000 to 350,000 clones, about 86% seen once. A remark on this clone: Its antigen remains unknown.

The genes are TRBV7-9 and TRBJ2-4; D is possibly TRBD1 (5 bases). This sequence was found in a person between 18 and 65 years old who received the Ad26.COV2.S COVID-19 vaccine or a placebo. This specimen consisted of peripheral blood, obtained in a trial of Ad26.COV2.S vaccine versus placebo. CDR3 sequence reads: CASSLRQIPQGAAVNIQYF. The CDR3 DNA reads as TGTGCCAGCAGCTTACGACAAATACCGCAGGGTGCGGCGGTGAACATTCAGTACTTC.